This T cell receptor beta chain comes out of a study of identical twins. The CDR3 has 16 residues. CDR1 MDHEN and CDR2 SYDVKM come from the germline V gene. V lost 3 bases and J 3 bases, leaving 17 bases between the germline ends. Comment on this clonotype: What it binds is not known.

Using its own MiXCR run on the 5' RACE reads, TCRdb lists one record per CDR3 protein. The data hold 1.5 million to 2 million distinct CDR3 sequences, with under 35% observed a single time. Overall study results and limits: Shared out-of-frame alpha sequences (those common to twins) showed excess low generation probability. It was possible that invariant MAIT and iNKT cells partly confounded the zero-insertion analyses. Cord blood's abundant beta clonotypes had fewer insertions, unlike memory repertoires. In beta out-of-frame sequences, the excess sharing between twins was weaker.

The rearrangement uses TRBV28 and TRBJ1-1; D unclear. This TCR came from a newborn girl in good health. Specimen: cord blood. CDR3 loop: CASSLVDYQLHTEAFF. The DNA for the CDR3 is TGTGCCAGCAGTTTGGTGGACTACCAGCTGCACACTGAAGCTTTCTTT.